These 32 T cell receptor beta chains originate from one sample sequenced in a study of OX40 agonist ivuxolimab in advanced cancers. Measured with immunoSEQ multiplex PCR; TCRdb has only the in-frame clones, and not every one. The sample holds under 40,000 clones; 60% to 85% are singletons and the top ten take around an eighth. The sample consisted of CD4+ or CD8+ T cells sorted from blood, taken in a trial of the OX40 agonist ivuxolimab. The source of these receptors is an adult with an advanced solid tumor such as melanoma, head and neck, liver or kidney cancer.

The DNA for the CDR3 is TGTGCCAGCTCGCCAGGACAGGGGGGGTACAATGAGCAGTTCTTC. Translation gives CASSPGQGGYNEQFF. The rearrangement joins TRBV18 to TRBJ2-1, with 10 bases fitting TRBD1. The CDR3 runs to 15 residues. V shed 6 bases, J shed 4 bases, and the junction held 6 bases outside the gene matches. Germline CDR1 reads KGHSH; CDR2 reads LQKENI.

The rearrangement joins TRBV5-1 to TRBJ2-5; D is undetermined. The tail of the sequence fits TRBJ2-7 better, so the J call may be wrong. Germline loops: CDR1 SGHRS, CDR2 YFSETQ. The CDR3 totals 14 residues. Written as DNA, the CDR3 is TGCGCCAGCAGCCCTAGAGTAACTGCCTACGAGCAGTACTTC. Protein sequence: CASSPRVTAYEQYF.

The chain combines TRBV4-1 with TRBJ2-1; perhaps TRBD2 as D (5 bases). Trimming removed 3 bases at V and 7 bases at J, with 19 bases between. Germline V CDR1 and CDR2: MGHRA, YSYEKL. This CDR3 comprises 16 residues. CDR3 nucleotides: TGCGCCAGCAGCCAGGGTAGCGCAAGAGGTAGGAATGAGCAGTTCTTC. It yields the protein CASSQGSARGRNEQFF.

About this clone itself: The same CDR3 also results from other DNA sequences found in this sample. The V call is TRBV4-3, the J call TRBJ2-1; unclear D gene. V was cut by 2 bases and J by 5 bases, with 7 bases left in between. Germline V lookup: CDR1 LGHNA, CDR2 YSLEER. The CDR3 contains 13 residues. The chain's CDR3 is CASSQIPNNEQFF. The DNA for the CDR3 is TGCGCCAGCAGCCAAATTCCTAACAATGAGCAGTTCTTC.

V and J are TRBV6-6 and TRBJ2-1; the D is unclear. Germline V gene sequence: CDR1 MNHNY, CDR2 SVGAGI (reference sequence). V lost 5 bases to trimming and J lost 6 bases, with 11 bases between them. This CDR3 has 13 amino acids. The CDR3, as DNA: TGTGCCAGCAGTCCCGACCCGCGCAATGAGCAGTTCTTC. This sequence encodes CASSPDPRNEQFF.

The chain has TRBV10-3 and TRBJ2-1; tentatively, D is TRBD2 (6 bases). Trimming pared 0 bases from V and 8 bases from J, leaving 17 bases between. This CDR3 region has 16 residues. Germline CDR1 and CDR2: ENHRY and SYGVKD. CDR3 in DNA: TGTGCCATCAGTGAGTCCGTTCGGGAGTCTTTGGATGAGCAGTTCTTC. Protein: CAISESVRESLDEQFF.

This clone has a single count. The chain joins TRBV19 to TRBJ2-7; 8 bases line up with TRBD1. The CDR3 is 15 residues long. V dropped 3 bases and J dropped 3; count of bases not matched to a gene: 7. CDR1 is LNHDA, CDR2 SQIVND, per germline (reference sequence). The CDR3 reads CASSISLQGVYEQYF. CDR3 nucleotide sequence: TGTGCCAGTAGTATCTCATTACAGGGGGTCTACGAGCAGTACTTC.

This chain links TRBV9 with TRBJ1-1, with TRBD1 as a possible D gene (6 bases). Trimming took off 0 bases at V and 7 bases at J, with 10 bases between the two ends. Germline V lookup: CDR1 SGDLS, CDR2 YYNGEE. There are 13 residues in the CDR3. CDR3 residues: CASSVEGVGEAFF. CDR3 sequence (DNA): TGTGCCAGCAGCGTAGAGGGGGTTGGTGAAGCTTTCTTT.

The gene calls are TRBV5-1 and TRBJ1-5; D gene uncertain. The CDR3 has 15 amino acids. Germline CDR1 reads SGHRS; CDR2 reads YFSETQ. The germline V and J ends were trimmed by 0 bases and 5 bases, with 12 bases remaining between them. The CDR3 region has the DNA TGCGCCAGCAGCTTGGAAGGCAGGAGGGATCAGCCCCAGCATTTT. This codes for CASSLEGRRDQPQHF.

The chain joins TRBV10-3 to TRBJ2-7; 8 nucleotides align to TRBD1. The CDR3 sequence is 14 residues long. J gave up 2 bases and V 5 bases, and 5 bases lay outside the gene matches. CDR1 and CDR2 from the germline V gene are ENHRY and SYGVKD. Here the CDR3 reads CAISLGQGPYEQYF. CDR3 sequence (DNA): TGTGCCATCAGTCTAGGACAGGGACCCTACGAGCAGTACTTC.

This clone turned up a few times. The gene calls are TRBV7-2 and TRBJ2-4; the D gene is possibly TRBD2 (6 bases). Germline lookup yields CDR1 SGHTA and CDR2 FQGNSA. V was pared by 1 base and J by 0 bases, with 7 bases between. CDR3 size: 15 residues. The CDR3: CASSLGGLAKNIQYF. The CDR3 nucleotides read TGTGCCAGCAGCTTAGGGGGACTAGCCAAAAACATTCAGTACTTC.

For the CDR3, the DNA is TGTGCCAGCTCACCCCAGGGGAATGAGCAGTTCTTC. This gives the protein CASSPQGNEQFF. The V and J genes are TRBV18 and TRBJ2-1, with a tentative D call TRBD1 (6 bases). CDR1 and CDR2 (germline): KGHSH, LQKENI. With 3 bases removed from V and 7 bases from J, the gap between germline ends came to 7 bases. There are 12 residues in the CDR3.

This chain uses TRBV30 with TRBJ1-3; D unclear. From germline, CDR1 is GTSNPN and CDR2 SVGIG (reference sequence). This CDR3 has 12 residues. Trimming shortened V by 0 bases and J by 4 bases, and 4 bases separated the two germline ends. The CDR3: CAWSVGGNTIYF. CDR3 DNA sequence: TGTGCCTGGAGTGTAGGAGGAAACACCATATATTTT. The full variable domain, with the rest looked up from reference TRBV30 and TRBJ1-3, is SQTIHQWPATLVQPVGSPLSLECTVEGTSNPNLYWYRQAAGRGLQLLFYSVGIGQISSEVPQNLSASRPQDRQFILSSKKLLLSDSGFYLCAWSVGGNTIYFGEGSWLTVV.

The chain joins TRBV19 to TRBJ1-6; no reliable D call. This CDR3 has 13 residues. Deletions cut 7 bases from V and 3 bases from J, with 7 bases between. Germline CDR1 and CDR2: LNHDA and SQIVND (reference sequence). As DNA, the CDR3 is TGTGCCAGTACCACCTACTATAATTCACCCCTCCACTTT. This sequence encodes CASTTYYNSPLHF.

This chain links TRBV5-1 with TRBJ2-7; TRBD2 is a possible D gene (5 bases). V lost 0 bases and J 2 bases, leaving 9 bases between the germline ends. CDR1 and CDR2 (germline): SGHRS, YFSETQ. CDR3 size: 14 residues. The CDR3 DNA reads as TGCGCCAGCAGCTTGGGGAGCGGCACCTACGAGCAGTACTTC. Amino acid sequence: CASSLGSGTYEQYF.

The gene calls are TRBV19 and TRBJ1-5; D is possibly TRBD1 (6 bases). This CDR3 spans 15 amino acids. CDR1 and CDR2 (germline): LNHDA, SQIVND (reference sequence). With 5 bases removed from V and 2 bases from J, the gap between germline ends came to 13 bases. This CDR3 reads CASSAGEGGNQPQHF. CDR3 coding DNA: TGTGCCAGTAGTGCAGGGGAAGGCGGCAATCAGCCCCAGCATTTT. Full variable domain (rest looked up from reference TRBV19 and TRBJ1-5): DGGITQSPKYLFRKEGQNVTLSCEQNLNHDAMYWYRQDPGQGLRLIYYSQIVNDFQKGDIAEGYSVSREKKESFPLTVTSAQKNPTAFYLCASSAGEGGNQPQHFGDGTRLSIL.

The gene calls are TRBV7-9 and TRBJ2-7; D might be TRBD1 or TRBD2, each matching 5 bases. Trimming took off 7 bases at V and 6 bases at J, with 19 bases between the two ends. Germline V CDR1 and CDR2: SEHNR, FQNEAQ (reference sequence). The CDR3 is made up of 14 amino acids. DNA of the CDR3: TGTGCCAGCACTCAAGAGGGGTGGCAGGGCGAGCAGTACTTC. Amino acids: CASTQEGWQGEQYF. Supplemented by reference TRBV7-9 and TRBJ2-7, the full variable domain reads DTGVSQNPRHKITKRGQNVTFRCDPISEHNRLYWYRQTLGQGPEFLTYFQNEAQLEKSRLLSDRFSAERPKGSFSTLEIQRTEQGDSAMYLCASTQEGWQGEQYFGPGTRLTVT.

This clone has just a few counts. The rearrangement joins TRBV9 to TRBJ2-3; D assignment may be TRBD1 or TRBD2 (5 bases each). Trimming shortened V by 5 bases and J by 0 bases, and 7 bases separated the two germline ends. CDR1 and CDR2 (germline): SGDLS, YYNGEE. This CDR3 region has 13 residues. This CDR3 reads CASSWDSTDTQYF. The CDR3 region has the DNA TGTGCCAGCAGTTGGGACAGCACAGATACGCAGTATTTT.

The J gene is TRBJ2-6, the V gene TRBV29-1; D unresolved. Germline assignment: CDR1 SQVTM and CDR2 ANQGSEA. The CDR3 has 13 amino acids. V lost 5 bases, J lost 1 base, and 6 bases lay in between. The CDR3 region has the DNA TGCAGCGTTTACAAGTCTGGGGCCAACGTCCTGACTTTC. Its protein product is CSVYKSGANVLTF.

This chain links TRBV19 with TRBJ2-5; 7 nucleotides line up with TRBD2. Trimming cost V 6 bases and J 5 bases; bases outside gene matches: 9. CDR3 size: 14 residues. Looked up from germline, CDR1 is LNHDA and CDR2 is SQIVND (reference sequence). The CDR3 loop reads CASSVEGGLETQYF. CDR3 in DNA: TGTGCCAGTAGCGTCGAGGGAGGGCTTGAGACCCAGTACTTC. Combining the CDR3 with reference TRBV19 and TRBJ2-5 gives the whole variable domain DGGITQSPKYLFRKEGQNVTLSCEQNLNHDAMYWYRQDPGQGLRLIYYSQIVNDFQKGDIAEGYSVSREKKESFPLTVTSAQKNPTAFYLCASSVEGGLETQYFGPGTRLLVL.

The J gene is TRBJ2-3, the V gene TRBV18, with 12 bases aligning to TRBD2. The J segment lost 2 bases and the V segment lost 0 bases, leaving 6 bases of the junction unmatched. CDR1 is KGHSH and CDR2 is LQKENI in the germline V gene. This CDR3 has 18 residues. In DNA form, the CDR3 reads TGTGCCAGCTCACCACCCCGACTAGCGGGAGTTAACACAGATACGCAGTATTTT. Protein product: CASSPPRLAGVNTDTQYF.

V is TRBV19 and J is TRBJ2-7, with a possible D match to TRBD2 (6 bases). Looked up from germline, CDR1 is LNHDA and CDR2 is SQIVND (reference sequence). Trimming cost V 6 bases and J 6 bases, with 21 bases left between them. The CDR3 is made up of 15 amino acids. The CDR3 spells CASRKHRDSISEQYF. The CDR3 DNA reads as TGTGCCAGTAGAAAACACCGGGACTCGATCTCCGAGCAGTACTTC.

The V gene is TRBV19, the J gene TRBJ1-2; 7 bases are shared with TRBD1. The CDR3 is 17 amino acids. J was trimmed by 0 bases and V by 7 bases; bases with no gene match: 14. Per germline, CDR1 LNHDA and CDR2 SQIVND (reference sequence). CDR3 amino acids: CASMTGTTHPTNYGYTF. DNA for the CDR3: TGTGCCAGTATGACAGGGACAACTCACCCAACTAACTATGGCTACACCTTC.

The chain joins TRBV7-2 to TRBJ2-3; TRBD2 aligns across 12 bases. The CDR3 totals 16 residues. The V gene end was trimmed by 2 bases and the J gene end by 5 bases; junction bases not matched to a gene: 5. Germline V CDR1 and CDR2: SGHTA, FQGNSA. Here the CDR3 reads CASSLRLAGAIDTQYF. The CDR3 nucleotides read TGTGCCAGCAGCTTACGACTAGCGGGAGCTATAGATACGCAGTATTTT.

The gene calls are TRBV21-1 and TRBJ2-4; TRBD2, as called in the table, went unchecked against the DNA. TRBV21-1 is flagged as a pseudogene. The CDR3 runs to 17 residues. CDR3 bases: TGTGCCAGCAGCAAAAAGGGGAGGGACTTAGCCAAAAACATTCAGTACTTC. It translates to CASSKKGRDLAKNIQYF.

CDR3 amino acids: CASSPGTGGETQYF. In DNA, the CDR3 is TGTGCCAGCAGCCCCGGGACAGGGGGGGAGACCCAGTACTTC. This chain links TRBV5-6 with TRBJ2-5; TRBD1 matches at 11 bases. The V gene end was trimmed by 4 bases and the J gene end by 5 bases; junction bases not matched to a gene: 4. There are 14 residues in the CDR3. Germline V CDR1 and CDR2: SGHDT, YYEEEE.

This chain uses TRBV19 with TRBJ2-4; TRBD2 agrees at 9 bases. V shed 2 bases, J shed 2 bases, and the junction held 7 bases outside the gene matches. CDR1 is LNHDA, CDR2 SQIVND, per germline (reference sequence). CDR3 length: 17 amino acids. CDR3 in amino acids: CASSIIASGATKNIQYF. CDR3 sequence (DNA): TGTGCCAGTAGTATAATCGCTAGCGGGGCTACCAAAAACATTCAGTACTTC.

V gene TRBV19 combines with J gene TRBJ1-1; D call uncertain. CDR1 is LNHDA and CDR2 is SQIVND in the germline V gene (reference sequence). V lost 3 bases and J lost 1, with 6 bases in between. The CDR3 spans 13 residues. The CDR3 nucleotides read TGTGCCAGTAGTATCGCGGAGAACACTGAAGCTTTCTTT. Translating gives CASSIAENTEAFF.

V gene TRBV11-2 combines with J gene TRBJ1-2, with D possibly TRBD1 on 6 matching bases. The CDR3 length is 13 residues. The V end lost 4 bases, the J end lost 2 bases, and 8 bases lay between the germline ends. Per germline, CDR1 SGHAT and CDR2 FQNNGV. The CDR3 spells CASSSDSNYGYTF. DNA of the CDR3: TGTGCCAGCAGCTCGGACAGCAACTATGGCTACACCTTC.

The rearrangement uses TRBV28 and TRBJ2-2; 13 positions agree with TRBD2. The CDR3 is made up of 19 amino acids. Germline-derived CDR1 and CDR2 are MDHEN and SYDVKM. Germline trimming cut 5 bases from V and 5 bases from J; bases unmatched to any gene: 14. The CDR3 loop is CASSPFTGLAGVKTGELFF. The CDR3 nucleotides read TGTGCCAGCAGTCCGTTTACAGGACTAGCGGGAGTTAAGACCGGGGAGCTGTTTTTT.

The chain has TRBV2 and TRBJ2-3, with 9 bases identical to TRBD2. The V gene's germline CDR1 is SNHLY and CDR2 FYNNEI. The CDR3 extends over 15 amino acids. Trimming cost V 5 bases and J 1 base; bases outside gene matches: 4. The CDR3 loop reads CASSPRTSGTDTQYF. The CDR3 DNA follows: TGTGCCAGCAGTCCTAGGACTAGCGGCACAGATACGCAGTATTTT. The complete variable domain, with remaining parts taken from reference TRBV2 and TRBJ2-3, reads EPEVTQTPSHQVTQMGQEVILRCVPISNHLYFYWYRQILGQKVEFLVSFYNNEISEKSEIFDDQFSVERPDGSNFTLKIRSTKLEDSAMYFCASSPRTSGTDTQYFGPGTRLTVL.

The rearrangement joins TRBV30 to TRBJ1-2; D remains unclear. The CDR3 is 13 amino acids. Deletions cut 0 bases from V and 8 bases from J, with 13 bases between. The germline V gene encodes CDR1 GTSNPN and CDR2 SVGIG (reference sequence). The CDR3 here is CAWSVRAVGGYTF. The CDR3, as DNA: TGTGCCTGGAGTGTACGGGCGGTTGGAGGCTACACCTTC.